Listed below are T cell receptor beta chains from one sample, sequenced in a study of T cell responses to AZD1222 COVID-19 vaccine. This table comes from immunoSEQ multiplex PCR, and its TCRdb copy is limited to in-frame clones, with some not included. The top ten hold about 5.9% of the sample, which has about 140,000 clones, approximately 90% seen once. Source: peripheral blood, taken on day 0 of AZD1222 vaccination. The receptor set was obtained from an adult in good health. CDR3s include the opening cysteine and the closing phenylalanine or tryptophan. Each record gives: D gene, V gene, clone size, J gene, CDR3 protein, CDR3 DNA. A D gene is named only where the DNA matches it firmly. Some rows mark clone size as missing; the rest say once, few, many or name a class of expanded clone.

D: NA
V: TRBV7-2
size: NA
J: TRBJ2-1
CDR3: CASSLAGPWDEQFF
DNA: TGTGCCAGCAGCTTAGCGGGCCCTTGGGATGAGCAGTTCTTC

D: NA
V: TRBV6-2/TRBV6-3
size: NA
J: TRBJ1-1
CDR3: CASSKTGVAMNTEAFF
DNA: TGTGCCAGCAGTAAAACAGGCGTTGCTATGAACACTGAAGCTTTCTTT

D: NA
V: TRBV7-2
size: NA
J: TRBJ2-7
CDR3: CASSRGSLTSLQYF
DNA: TGTGCCAGCAGCCGTGGAAGCCTAACGTCTCTACAGTACTTC

D: NA
V: TRBV2
size: few
J: TRBJ1-5
CDR3: CASSEGGRSNQPQHF
DNA: TGTGCCAGCAGTGAAGGGGGACGGAGCAATCAGCCCCAGCATTTT

D: NA
V: TRBV28
size: NA
J: TRBJ1-1
CDR3: CASTDVGLGAEAFF
DNA: TGTGCCAGCACCGATGTGGGACTCGGGGCTGAAGCTTTCTTT

D: TRBD2
V: TRBV9
size: once
J: TRBJ2-2
CDR3: CASGGTSGSNTGELFF
DNA: TGTGCCAGCGGGGGGACTAGCGGGTCGAACACCGGGGAGCTGTTTTTT

D: TRBD1
V: TRBV7-9
size: NA
J: TRBJ2-7
CDR3: CASSTGTGAVYEQYF
DNA: TGTGCCAGCAGCACCGGGACAGGGGCGGTCTACGAGCAGTACTTC

D: NA
V: TRBV5-1
size: NA
J: TRBJ1-1
CDR3: CASSLGPTNTEAFF
DNA: TGCGCCAGCAGCTTGGGACCGACGAACACTGAAGCTTTCTTT

D: NA
V: TRBV19
size: NA
J: TRBJ1-2
CDR3: CASSKNRAGAYGYTF
DNA: TGTGCCAGTAGTAAAAACAGGGCGGGGGCCTATGGCTACACCTTC

D: NA
V: TRBV4-3
size: NA
J: TRBJ2-5
CDR3: CASSQGRGGTLETQYF
DNA: TGCGCCAGCAGCCAAGGTCGGGGCGGTACCTTGGAGACCCAGTACTTC

D: TRBD2
V: TRBV5-6
size: NA
J: TRBJ2-1
CDR3: CASSWVREPSYNEQFF
DNA: TGTGCCAGCAGCTGGGTGCGGGAGCCCTCCTACAATGAGCAGTTCTTC

D: NA
V: TRBV11-2
size: NA
J: TRBJ2-7
CDR3: CASSLDSIYEQYF
DNA: TGTGCCAGCAGCTTGGACAGTATATACGAGCAGTACTTC

D: NA
V: TRBV11-3
size: NA
J: TRBJ2-4
CDR3: CASSLRLVRSRGKNIQYF
DNA: TGTGCCAGCAGTCTACGCCTGGTCCGGAGTCGAGGGAAAAACATTCAGTACTTC

D: NA
V: TRBV6-2/TRBV6-3
size: NA
J: TRBJ1-3
CDR3: CASSWSSGNTIYF
DNA: TGTGCCAGCAGTTGGAGCTCTGGAAACACCATATATTTT

D: NA
V: TRBV5-5
size: NA
J: TRBJ2-5
CDR3: CASSRGGRRSQETQYF
DNA: TGTGCCAGCAGCCGCGGTGGGCGGCGGTCGCAAGAGACCCAGTACTTC

D: NA
V: TRBV11-3
size: NA
J: TRBJ2-7
CDR3: CASSLEAGHNYEQYF
DNA: TGTGCCAGCAGCTTAGAGGCGGGACACAACTACGAGCAGTACTTC

D: NA
V: TRBV28
size: NA
J: TRBJ2-2
CDR3: CASSFGEELFF
DNA: TGTGCCAGCAGTTTTGGCGAGGAGCTGTTTTTT

D: NA
V: TRBV6-2/TRBV6-3
size: NA
J: TRBJ1-4
CDR3: CASSYSLRVSRRNEKLFF
DNA: TGTGCCAGCAGTTACTCCCTACGTGTCTCGAGGCGTAATGAAAAACTGTTTTTT

D: TRBD1
V: TRBV5-1
size: NA
J: TRBJ1-1
CDR3: CASSLGTGILFF
DNA: TGCGCCAGCAGCTTGGGGACAGGGATACTTTTCTTT

D: NA
V: TRBV5-6
size: NA
J: TRBJ1-2
CDR3: CASSFRSPNYGYTF
DNA: TGTGCCAGCAGCTTCCGGTCCCCAAACTATGGCTACACCTTC

D: NA
V: TRBV29-1
size: NA
J: TRBJ1-1
CDR3: CSAVQGIEAFF
DNA: TGCAGCGCCGTACAGGGTATTGAAGCTTTCTTT

D: NA
V: TRBV6-7
size: NA
J: TRBJ1-2
CDR3: CASRHGYTF
DNA: TGTGCCAGCAGACATGGCTACACCTTC

D: NA
V: TRBV28
size: NA
J: TRBJ1-5
CDR3: CASSLIGQPQHF
DNA: TGTGCCAGCAGTTTAATAGGTCAGCCCCAGCATTTT

D: NA
V: TRBV11-3
size: NA
J: TRBJ1-2
CDR3: CASSPGTFDGYTF
DNA: TGTGCCAGCAGCCCCGGGACATTTGATGGCTACACCTTC

D: NA
V: TRBV4-1
size: NA
J: TRBJ2-7
CDR3: CASSQGGASYEQYF
DNA: TGCGCCAGCAGCCAAGGAGGGGCCTCCTACGAGCAGTACTTC

D: NA
V: TRBV15
size: few
J: TRBJ1-6
CDR3: CATSRDAGDPLHF
DNA: TGTGCCACCAGCAGAGATGCGGGGGACCCCCTCCACTTT

D: NA
V: TRBV28
size: NA
J: TRBJ1-5
CDR3: CASGLSTGVRNQPQHF
DNA: TGTGCCAGCGGACTATCGACAGGCGTCCGAAATCAGCCCCAGCATTTT

D: NA
V: TRBV5-8
size: NA
J: TRBJ1-2
CDR3: CASSLVWSGDNYGYTF
DNA: TGTGCCAGCAGCTTGGTCTGGTCAGGAGATAACTATGGCTACACCTTC

D: TRBD1
V: TRBV6-1
size: NA
J: TRBJ1-2
CDR3: CASSRTGTTYGYTF
DNA: TGTGCCAGCAGCCGGACAGGGACTACCTATGGCTACACCTTC

D: NA
V: TRBV7-9
size: NA
J: TRBJ1-2
CDR3: CASSSSRVGFDYTF
DNA: TGTGCCAGCAGCTCGTCCCGGGTGGGATTTGACTACACCTTC

D: TRBD1
V: TRBV29-1
size: NA
J: TRBJ2-1
CDR3: CSVKQGFSYNEQFF
DNA: TGCAGCGTCAAACAGGGGTTCTCCTACAATGAGCAGTTCTTC

D: NA
V: TRBV6-2/TRBV6-3
size: NA
J: TRBJ1-1
CDR3: CASSLGPTEAFF
DNA: TGTGCCAGCAGCCTCGGCCCTACTGAAGCTTTCTTT

D: NA
V: TRBV4-3
size: NA
J: TRBJ2-3
CDR3: CASSQGRSSTDTQYF
DNA: TGCGCCAGCAGCCAAGGGAGGTCTAGCACAGATACGCAGTATTTT

D: NA
V: TRBV7-9
size: NA
J: TRBJ2-5
CDR3: CASSSWRQGGETQYF
DNA: TGTGCCAGCAGCTCCTGGCGTCAGGGGGGAGAGACCCAGTACTTC

D: NA
V: TRBV6-6
size: NA
J: TRBJ2-7
CDR3: CASTPAPPNYEQYF
DNA: TGTGCCAGCACCCCCGCTCCCCCCAACTACGAGCAGTACTTC

D: TRBD2
V: TRBV4-1
size: NA
J: TRBJ2-1
CDR3: CASSPRWLGLAELEQFF
DNA: TGCGCCAGCAGCCCAAGATGGCTGGGACTAGCGGAATTAGAGCAGTTCTTC

D: NA
V: TRBV11-2
size: NA
J: TRBJ2-1
CDR3: CASSLGWGFRSYNEQFF
DNA: TGTGCCAGCAGCCTAGGTTGGGGATTCCGGTCCTACAATGAGCAGTTCTTC

D: NA
V: TRBV6-2/TRBV6-3
size: NA
J: TRBJ2-7
CDR3: CASSYLRYEQYF
DNA: TGTGCCAGCAGTTACTTGAGGTACGAGCAGTACTTC

D: NA
V: TRBV5-1
size: NA
J: TRBJ2-7
CDR3: CASSPARRAGSYEQYF
DNA: TGCGCCAGCAGCCCAGCTCGACGGGCAGGCTCCTACGAGCAGTACTTC

D: NA
V: TRBV21-1
size: NA
J: TRBJ2-2
CDR3: CASSKEDRGFTGELFF
DNA: TGTGCCAGCAGCAAAGAAGACAGGGGCTTCACCGGGGAGCTGTTTTTT

D: TRBD1
V: TRBV6-5
size: once
J: TRBJ1-1
CDR3: CASSLTGSTEAFF
DNA: TGTGCCAGCAGTCTGACAGGGAGCACTGAAGCTTTCTTT

D: TRBD1
V: TRBV5-1
size: NA
J: TRBJ1-1
CDR3: CASSLLRQGSRYTEAFF
DNA: TGCGCCAGCAGCTTGCTACGACAGGGTTCGAGGTACACTGAAGCTTTCTTT

D: NA
V: TRBV6-4
size: few
J: TRBJ2-1
CDR3: CASSESLEIREQFF
DNA: TGTGCCAGCAGTGAATCACTAGAAATTCGGGAGCAGTTCTTC

D: TRBD2
V: TRBV6-5
size: NA
J: TRBJ2-5
CDR3: CASSNGLAGGETQYF
DNA: TGTGCCAGCAGTAATGGACTAGCGGGAGGAGAGACCCAGTACTTC

D: NA
V: TRBV29-1
size: NA
J: TRBJ1-2
CDR3: CSVVVQGSSYGYTF
DNA: TGCAGCGTTGTGGTTCAGGGGAGCTCCTATGGCTACACCTTC

D: TRBD2
V: TRBV30
size: NA
J: TRBJ2-1
CDR3: CAWSVTRTSNEQFF
DNA: TGTGCCTGGAGTGTGACGCGGACTAGCAATGAGCAGTTCTTC

D: NA
V: TRBV4-1
size: NA
J: TRBJ2-1
CDR3: CASSQDVNEQFF
DNA: TGCGCCAGCAGCCAAGATGTAAATGAGCAGTTCTTC

D: TRBD2
V: TRBV9
size: NA
J: TRBJ2-5
CDR3: CASSPGGGLAETQYF
DNA: TGTGCCAGCAGCCCAGGGGGGGGACTAGCGGAGACCCAGTACTTC

D: NA
V: TRBV9
size: NA
J: TRBJ2-2
CDR3: CASSVVGGGIDTGELFF
DNA: TGTGCCAGCAGCGTAGTGGGGGGAGGAATCGACACCGGGGAGCTGTTTTTT

D: TRBD2
V: TRBV6-2/TRBV6-3
size: NA
J: TRBJ2-1
CDR3: CASSYGPAGGPVGEQFF
DNA: TGTGCCAGCAGTTACGGGCCAGCGGGAGGGCCTGTGGGTGAGCAGTTCTTC

D: TRBD1
V: TRBV9
size: once
J: TRBJ1-2
CDR3: CASIDRVREGYTF
DNA: TGTGCCAGCATTGACAGGGTGCGGGAGGGCTACACCTTC

D: TRBD2
V: TRBV4-1
size: few
J: TRBJ2-2
CDR3: CASSQESGTNTGELFF
DNA: TGCGCCAGCAGCCAAGAAAGCGGGACGAACACCGGGGAGCTGTTTTTT

D: NA
V: TRBV28
size: NA
J: TRBJ1-1
CDR3: CASRGREAFF
DNA: TGTGCCAGCAGGGGACGGGAAGCTTTCTTT

D: NA
V: TRBV5-4
size: NA
J: TRBJ1-2
CDR3: CASSLAFREVYGYTF
DNA: TGTGCCAGCAGCTTGGCCTTCAGGGAAGTCTATGGCTACACCTTC

D: NA
V: TRBV30
size: NA
J: TRBJ1-1
CDR3: CAWSYGIVGSTAAFF
DNA: TGTGCCTGGAGTTACGGGATTGTGGGATCCACGGCCGCTTTCTTT

D: NA
V: TRBV28
size: medium-sized
J: TRBJ1-1
CDR3: CASSLEGLEGSNTEAFF
DNA: TGTGCCAGCAGTTTAGAGGGATTGGAGGGTTCGAACACTGAAGCTTTCTTT

D: NA
V: TRBV5-5
size: NA
J: TRBJ1-4
CDR3: CASSFPGEKLFF
DNA: TGTGCCAGCAGCTTCCCGGGTGAAAAACTGTTTTTT

D: NA
V: TRBV3-1/TRBV3-2
size: NA
J: TRBJ1-6
CDR3: CASSQTGANSPLHF
DNA: TGTGCCAGCAGCCAGACGGGGGCCAATTCACCCCTCCACTTT

D: TRBD1
V: TRBV25-1
size: NA
J: TRBJ1-1
CDR3: CASRATGTNTEAFF
DNA: TGTGCCAGCAGGGCGACAGGGACGAACACTGAAGCTTTCTTT

D: NA
V: TRBV7-2
size: NA
J: TRBJ2-4
CDR3: CASSLEAGAAKNIQYF
DNA: TGTGCCAGCAGCTTAGAAGCGGGCGCGGCCAAAAACATTCAGTACTTC